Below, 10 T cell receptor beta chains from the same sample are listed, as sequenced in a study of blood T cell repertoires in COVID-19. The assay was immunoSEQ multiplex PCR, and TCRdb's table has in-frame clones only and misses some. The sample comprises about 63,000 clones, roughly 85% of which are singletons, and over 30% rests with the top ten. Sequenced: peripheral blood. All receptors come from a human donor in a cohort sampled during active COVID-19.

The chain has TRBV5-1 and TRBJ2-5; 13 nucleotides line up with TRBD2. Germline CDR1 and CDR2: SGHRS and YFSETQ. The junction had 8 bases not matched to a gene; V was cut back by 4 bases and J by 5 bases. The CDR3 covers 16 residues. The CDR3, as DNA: TGCGCCAGCAGCATAGGACTAGCGGGAGCGGGGGAGACCCAGTACTTC. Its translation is CASSIGLAGAGETQYF.

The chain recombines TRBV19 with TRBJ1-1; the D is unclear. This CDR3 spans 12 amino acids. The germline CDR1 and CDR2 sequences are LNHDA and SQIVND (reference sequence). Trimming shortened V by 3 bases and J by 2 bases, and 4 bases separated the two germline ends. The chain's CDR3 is CASSISNTEAFF. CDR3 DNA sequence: TGTGCCAGTAGTATCTCTAACACTGAAGCTTTCTTT.

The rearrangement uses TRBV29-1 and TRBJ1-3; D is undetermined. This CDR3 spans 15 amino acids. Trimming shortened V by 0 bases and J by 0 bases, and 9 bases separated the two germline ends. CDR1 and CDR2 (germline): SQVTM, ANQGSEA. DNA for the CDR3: TGCAGCGTTGAAGACGGCGGGTACTCTGGAAACACCATATATTTT. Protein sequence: CSVEDGGYSGNTIYF.

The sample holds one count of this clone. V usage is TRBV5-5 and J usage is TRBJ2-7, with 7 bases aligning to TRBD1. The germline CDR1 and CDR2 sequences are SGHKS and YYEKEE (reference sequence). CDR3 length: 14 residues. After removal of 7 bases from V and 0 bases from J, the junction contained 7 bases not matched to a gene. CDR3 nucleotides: TGTGCCAGCGGGAGACAGGGAAGCTCCTACGAGCAGTACTTC. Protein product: CASGRQGSSYEQYF.

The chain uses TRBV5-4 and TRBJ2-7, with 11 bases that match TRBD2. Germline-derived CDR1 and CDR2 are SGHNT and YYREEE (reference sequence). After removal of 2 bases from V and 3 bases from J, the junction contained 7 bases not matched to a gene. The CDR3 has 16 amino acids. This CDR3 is CASSFGATSGSYEQYF. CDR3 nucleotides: TGTGCCAGCAGCTTTGGAGCCACTAGCGGGAGCTACGAGCAGTACTTC.

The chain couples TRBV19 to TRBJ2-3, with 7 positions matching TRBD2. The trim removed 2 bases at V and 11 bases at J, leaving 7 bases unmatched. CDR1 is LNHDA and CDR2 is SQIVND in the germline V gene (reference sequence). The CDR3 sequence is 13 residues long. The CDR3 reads CASSIRGGGEQYF. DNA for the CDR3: TGTGCCAGTAGTATACGTGGGGGAGGGGAGCAGTATTTT.

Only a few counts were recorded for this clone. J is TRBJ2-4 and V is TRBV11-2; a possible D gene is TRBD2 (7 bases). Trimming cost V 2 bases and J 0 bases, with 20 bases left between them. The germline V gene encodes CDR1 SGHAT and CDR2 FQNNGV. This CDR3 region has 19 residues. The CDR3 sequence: CASSLNGLARGLAKNIQYF. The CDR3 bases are TGTGCCAGCAGCTTAAACGGTTTGGCGCGGGGGCTAGCCAAAAACATTCAGTACTTC.

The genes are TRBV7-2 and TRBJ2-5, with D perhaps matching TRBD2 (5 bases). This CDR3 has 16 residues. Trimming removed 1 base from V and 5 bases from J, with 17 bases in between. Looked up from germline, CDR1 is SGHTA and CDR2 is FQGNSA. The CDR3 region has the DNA TGTGCCAGCAGCTTAGGTGTTGTCAGCTCGGGGGAGACCCAGTACTTC. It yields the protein CASSLGVVSSGETQYF.

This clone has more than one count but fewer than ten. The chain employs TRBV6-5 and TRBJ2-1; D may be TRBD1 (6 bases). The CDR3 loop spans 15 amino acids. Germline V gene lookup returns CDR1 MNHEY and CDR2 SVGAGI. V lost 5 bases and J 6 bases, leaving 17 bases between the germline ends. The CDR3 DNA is TGTGCCAGCAGTCGCCGAGGCAGGGGTTTCAATGAGCAGTTCTTC. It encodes CASSRRGRGFNEQFF.

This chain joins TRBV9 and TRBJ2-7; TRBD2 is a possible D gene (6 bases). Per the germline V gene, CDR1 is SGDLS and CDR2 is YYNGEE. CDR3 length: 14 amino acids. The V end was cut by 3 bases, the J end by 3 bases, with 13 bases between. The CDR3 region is CASSAYGGGYEQYF. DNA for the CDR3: TGTGCCAGCAGCGCGTACGGGGGTGGCTACGAGCAGTACTTC. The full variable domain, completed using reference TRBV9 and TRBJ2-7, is DSGVTQTPKHLITATGQRVTLRCSPRSGDLSVYWYQQSLDQGLQFLIQYYNGEERAKGNILERFSAQQFPDLHSELNLSSLELGDSALYFCASSAYGGGYEQYFGPGTRLTVT.